This entry concerns a single T cell receptor (beta chain). CDR1 is SGDLS and CDR2 is YYNGEE in the germline V gene. The CDR3 sequence is 16 residues long. With 0 bases removed from V and 1 base from J, the gap between germline ends came to 13 bases. Clones were sequenced by immunoSEQ multiplex PCR, and TCRdb holds only the in-frame ones, with some missing. The sample carries 150,000 to 200,000 clones, about 91% recorded once. These data belong to a study of control samples from healthy donors and cancer patients. Material for sequencing was blood. This receptor was obtained from a woman between 25 and 40 years old in good health. The rearrangement uses TRBV9 and TRBJ1-1; no reliable D call. The CDR3 here is CASSVGSRMKNTEAFF. CDR3 nucleotides: TGTGCCAGCAGCGTAGGGTCGCGGATGAAGAACACTGAAGCTTTCTTT.